The 23 T cell receptor beta chains in this list originate from one sample, sequenced in a study of blood T cell repertoires in COVID-19. Profiling relied on immunoSEQ multiplex PCR, and the TCRdb table lists in-frame clones only, not all of them. The sample holds roughly 300,000 clones, about nine tenths seen once. The specimen was peripheral blood. These receptors originate from a woman aged 25 to 39 with COVID-19, enrolled during active disease.

Turning to this clone: The same CDR3 also results from other DNA sequences found in this sample. The V call is TRBV5-1, the J call TRBJ2-3, with TRBD2 matching 7 bases. V lost 0 bases and J lost 2; bases outside the gene matches: 3. Germline lookup yields CDR1 SGHRS and CDR2 YFSETQ. CDR3 length: 15 amino acids. CDR3 sequence reads: CASSLGLAVTDTQYF. CDR3 coding DNA: TGCGCCAGCAGCTTGGGGCTAGCGGTCACAGATACGCAGTATTTT.

This clone was picked up one time. V is TRBV2 and J is TRBJ1-4; D gene uncertain. Trimming took off 6 bases at V and 1 base at J, with 12 bases between the two ends. The CDR3 spans 15 residues. Per the germline V gene, CDR1 is SNHLY and CDR2 is FYNNEI. The CDR3 loop is CASRDRRGTNEKLFF. The CDR3 coding sequence is TGTGCCAGCAGGGACCGTCGGGGAACTAATGAAAAACTGTTTTTT.

The rearrangement uses TRBV15 and TRBJ2-7; maybe TRBD2 (6 bases). The germline V and J ends were trimmed by 6 bases and 1 base, with 16 bases remaining between them. CDR3 length: 15 residues. In germline, CDR1 is LNHNV, CDR2 YYDKDF (reference sequence). Written as DNA, the CDR3 is TGTGCCACCAGGGGGGGAGTCGCCGGTTCCTACGAGCAGTACTTC. Amino acid sequence: CATRGGVAGSYEQYF.

This clone was detected once. The V and J genes are TRBV19 and TRBJ2-7, with D possibly matching TRBD1 (6 bases). Trimming shortened V by 4 bases and J by 3 bases, and 10 bases separated the two germline ends. Germline CDR1 and CDR2: LNHDA and SQIVND (reference sequence). CDR3 size: 13 residues. CDR3 coding DNA: TGTGCCAGTAGTACCGGGACAAACTACGAGCAGTACTTC. It specifies CASSTGTNYEQYF.

V gene TRBV7-9 combines with J gene TRBJ2-7; TRBD1 matches 7 bases. This CDR3 has 14 amino acids. Germline lookup yields CDR1 SEHNR and CDR2 FQNEAQ (reference sequence). V lost 9 bases to trimming and J lost 1 base; unmatched junction nucleotides: 9. The CDR3 protein is CASRDGTESYEQYF. DNA for the CDR3: TGTGCCAGTCGAGACGGGACAGAATCCTACGAGCAGTACTTC. The full variable domain, with the rest looked up from reference TRBV7-9 and TRBJ2-7, is DTGVSQNPRHKITKRGQNVTFRCDPISEHNRLYWYRQTLGQGPEFLTYFQNEAQLEKSRLLSDRFSAERPKGSFSTLEIQRTEQGDSAMYLCASRDGTESYEQYFGPGTRLTVT.

This chain connects TRBV4-1 to TRBJ1-2; D unclear. This CDR3 is 15 amino acids long. The germline V and J ends were trimmed by 2 bases and 4 bases, with 14 bases remaining between them. Germline V gene data show CDR1 as MGHRA and CDR2 as YSYEKL. The CDR3 DNA reads as TGCGCCAGCAGCCAATTGGAGGGCCCCCTCTATGGCTACACCTTC. Translating it yields CASSQLEGPLYGYTF.

V and J are TRBV10-1 and TRBJ1-1; D is uncertain. V dropped 4 bases and J dropped 0 bases, with 6 bases sitting between them. CDR1 and CDR2 (germline): WNHNN, SYGVQD (reference sequence). This CDR3 is 13 amino acids long. The CDR3 bases are TGCGCCAGCAGTGCTATAATGAACACTGAAGCTTTCTTT. It yields the protein CASSAIMNTEAFF.

The V and J genes are TRBV10-2 and TRBJ1-2; 7 bases align to TRBD1. The CDR3 length is 17 residues. Germline CDR1 WSHSY, CDR2 SAAADI. With 0 bases clipped from V and 14 bases from J, the junction kept 21 bases outside the gene matches. The CDR3 DNA sequence: TGCGCCAGCAGTGAGTCGCCCACACCCAGGGGGTTAATGGCTGTTACCTTC. Translated, it gives CASSESPTPRGLMAVTF.

The J gene is TRBJ1-1, the V gene TRBV3-1 (or the pseudogene TRBV3-2), with D hard to call. CDR1 and CDR2 (germline): LGHDT, YNNKEL (reference sequence). V shed 5 bases and J shed 1 base, with 8 bases lying between them. This CDR3 is 13 amino acids long. CDR3 sequence (DNA): TGTGCCAGCAGCTTCTCAGAGAACACTGAAGCTTTCTTT. This encodes CASSFSENTEAFF.

The chain links TRBV21-1 to TRBJ2-3; the D call in the table, TRBD2, was not verified against the DNA. TRBV21-1 constitutes a pseudogene. This CDR3 has 16 amino acids. The CDR3 coding sequence is TGTGCCAGCAGCAAAGATAGGAGACCCTTCTCAGATACGCAGTATTTT. Translated: CASSKDRRPFSDTQYF.

The rearrangement joins TRBV5-1 to TRBJ2-1; 14 nucleotides agree with TRBD2. The J segment lost 7 bases and the V segment lost 4 bases, leaving 13 bases of the junction unmatched. This CDR3 has 18 residues. Germline V gene lookup returns CDR1 SGHRS and CDR2 YFSETQ. CDR3 DNA: TGCGCCAGCAGCCCGCGGACTAGCGGGGGGCCCGTTAGGAATGAGCAGTTCTTC. Amino acid sequence: CASSPRTSGGPVRNEQFF. Combining the CDR3 with reference TRBV5-1 and TRBJ2-1 gives the whole variable domain KAGVTQTPRYLIKTRGQQVTLSCSPISGHRSVSWYQQTPGQGLQFLFEYFSETQRNKGNFPGRFSGRQFSNSRSEMNVSTLELGDSALYLCASSPRTSGGPVRNEQFFGPGTRLTVL.

This chain joins TRBV7-9 and TRBJ1-3; maybe TRBD1 (5 bases). V lost 7 bases and J lost 4, with 14 bases in between. Germline V lookup: CDR1 SEHNR, CDR2 FQNEAQ (reference sequence). The CDR3 length is 14 residues. The CDR3: CASTDWGEGNTIYF. The DNA of the CDR3 is TGTGCCAGCACCGATTGGGGCGAGGGAAACACCATATATTTT.

This chain links TRBV11-3 with TRBJ2-2, with D uncertain. The CDR3 length is 16 residues. Germline V lookup: CDR1 SGHNT, CDR2 YENEEA. Deletions cut 1 base from V and 0 bases from J, with 9 bases between. The CDR3 loop reads CASSLGVQTNTGELFF. In DNA, the CDR3 is TGTGCCAGCAGCTTAGGAGTACAGACGAACACCGGGGAGCTGTTTTTT.

V gene TRBV5-1 combines with J gene TRBJ2-1, with TRBD1 identical over 12 bases. Germline CDR1 and CDR2: SGHRS and YFSETQ. The CDR3 covers 18 residues. V was pared by 0 bases and J by 7 bases, with 11 bases of the junction left unmatched. CDR3 DNA: TGCGCCAGCAGCTTGGTCCCCTCCGGGACAGGGGGCGGGAATGAGCAGTTCTTC. Its protein is CASSLVPSGTGGGNEQFF.

The CDR3 DNA follows: TGTGCCAGCAGCCTACGGATGGGTAGCACCTACAATGAGCAGTTCTTC. Translating gives CASSLRMGSTYNEQFF. This sequence joins TRBV7-8 and TRBJ2-1; D not certain. There are 16 residues in the CDR3. V dropped 5 bases and J dropped 2 bases, with 16 bases sitting between them. Germline V gene lookup returns CDR1 SGHVS and CDR2 FQNEAQ.

This clone has just a few counts. The chain recombines TRBV28 with TRBJ1-6, with 7 bases identical to TRBD1. The CDR3 extends over 15 amino acids. V gave up 6 bases and J gave up 7 bases; unmatched junction bases: 9. Germline V lookup: CDR1 MDHEN, CDR2 SYDVKM. The CDR3 DNA reads as TGTGCCAGCAGGCCAGGGGGTTCGCGGAATTCACCCCTCCACTTT. This sequence encodes CASRPGGSRNSPLHF. Together with reference TRBV28 and TRBJ1-6, the CDR3 gives the full variable domain: DVKVTQSSRYLVKRTGEKVFLECVQDMDHENMFWYRQDPGLGLRLIYFSYDVKMKEKGDIPEGYSVSREKKERFSLILESASTNQTSMYLCASRPGGSRNSPLHFGNGTRLTVT.

V is TRBV25-1 and J is TRBJ1-4, with 9 bases aligning to TRBD1. V lost 1 base and J lost 12; bases outside the gene matches: 6. Germline-derived CDR1 and CDR2 are MGHDK and SYGVNS. This CDR3 is built from 14 residues. CDR3 amino acids: CASSEWGQGNQLFF. In DNA form, the CDR3 reads TGTGCCAGCAGTGAATGGGGACAGGGAAACCAACTGTTTTTT.

This chain connects TRBV5-5 to TRBJ2-2; 9 nucleotides agree with TRBD1. CDR3 length equals 17 residues. Unmatched junction bases numbered 8, after V lost 1 base and J lost 4 bases. Germline CDR1 SGHKS, CDR2 YYEKEE (reference sequence). DNA of the CDR3: TGTGCCAGCAGCTTGCATGGACAGGGGCCAGGCACCGGGGAGCTGTTTTTT. It yields the protein CASSLHGQGPGTGELFF.

The J gene is TRBJ2-5, the V gene TRBV21-1; TRBD1, as called in the table, went unchecked against the DNA. TRBV21-1 is recorded as a pseudogene. The CDR3 is made up of 15 amino acids. This CDR3 is CASSAFTKGVETQYF. The CDR3 bases are TGTGCCAGCAGCGCCTTCACAAAAGGGGTGGAGACCCAGTACTTC.

This chain connects TRBV20-1 to TRBJ2-5; possibly TRBD1 for D (5 bases). V was pared by 6 bases and J by 5 bases, with 10 bases between. The CDR3 has 11 amino acids. Germline CDR1 DFQATT, CDR2 SNEGSKA (reference sequence). The CDR3 protein is CSAQGFETQYF. The CDR3 DNA follows: TGCAGTGCCCAGGGTTTCGAGACCCAGTACTTC.

The rearrangement joins TRBV19 to TRBJ1-1; possibly TRBD1 for D (5 bases). V gave up 5 bases and J gave up 8 bases, with 18 bases separating them. Germline V gene sequence: CDR1 LNHDA, CDR2 SQIVND (reference sequence). This CDR3 region has 14 residues. The CDR3 DNA is TGTGCCAGTAGTCCCGCTTTGAGACAGAGAGAAGCTTTCTTT. This encodes CASSPALRQREAFF.

J is TRBJ2-2 and V is TRBV11-3; D unclear. Germline-derived CDR1 and CDR2 are SGHNT and YENEEA. CDR3 length: 12 residues. Between the trimmed V and J ends, which lost 3 bases and 6 bases, there was a span of 5 bases. For the CDR3, the DNA is TGTGCCAGCAGCTTTGAGGCCGGGGAGCTGTTTTTT. This encodes CASSFEAGELFF.

This clone appeared a single time. CDR3 sequence (DNA): TGTGCCTGGAGCCACAGGGGATGGACAGATACGCAGTATTTT. Protein product: CAWSHRGWTDTQYF. J is TRBJ2-3 and V is TRBV30, with 7 positions matching TRBD1. Unmatched junction bases numbered 6, after V lost 3 bases and J lost 3 bases. Germline CDR1 and CDR2: GTSNPN and SVGIG (reference sequence). CDR3 length: 14 residues.